These 20 T cell receptor beta chains were sequenced from one sample in a study of T-cell reconstitution after alpha-beta-depleted transplantation in children. The TCRbeta library was prepared with unique molecular identifiers. TCRdb independently ran MiXCR on the PCR reads; one entry per CDR3 protein. The sample yields approximately 800,000 distinct CDR3 sequences, about 16% seen once. The source was PBMCs, mostly from graft donor cells, collected 360 days after TCRalphabeta/CD19-depleted stem cell transplant. The source of these receptors is a male patient under 18 who had a stem cell transplant for acute lymphoblastic leukemia, so the T cells may come from the graft donor.

This clonotype appeared a few times. The V gene is TRBV29-1, the J gene TRBJ1-1; 8 bases are shared with TRBD1. Losses at the gene ends were 4 bases for V and 7 bases for J; bases not matched to a gene: 5. The length of the CDR3 is 12 residues. Germline-derived CDR1 and CDR2 are SQVTM and ANQGSEA. CDR3 protein: CSVGGTGYEAFF. CDR3 coding DNA: TGCAGCGTTGGAGGGACAGGATATGAAGCTTTCTTT.

The CDR3 nucleotides read TGTGCCAGCAGCTCCAGACTAGCGGGAGGACCGGGGGCCAACGTCCTGACTTTC. It codes for CASSSRLAGGPGANVLTF. The V call is TRBV11-1, the J call TRBJ2-6; 13 bases agree with TRBD2. CDR3 length: 18 residues. The junction had 7 bases not matched to a gene; V was cut back by 4 bases and J by 4 bases. CDR1 is SGHAT, CDR2 FQDESV, per germline (reference sequence). Complete variable domain (other parts from reference TRBV11-1 and TRBJ2-6): EAEVAQSPRYKITEKSQAVAFWCDPISGHATLYWYRQILGQGPELLVQFQDESVVDDSQLPKDRFSAERLKGVDSTLKIQPAELGDSAMYLCASSSRLAGGPGANVLTFGAGSRLTVL.

This rearrangement joins TRBV5-5 to TRBJ2-4, with 7 bases matching TRBD1. V lost 0 bases and J lost 3; bases outside the gene matches: 9. The CDR3 is 17 amino acids. CDR1 is SGHKS and CDR2 is YYEKEE in the germline V gene (reference sequence). This chain's CDR3 is CASSLAGPRGSKNIQYF. The DNA of the CDR3 is TGTGCCAGCAGCTTGGCAGGGCCCAGGGGGAGCAAAAACATTCAGTACTTC.

This clonotype appeared a few times. V usage is TRBV6-1 and J usage is TRBJ2-1, with 8 bases identical to TRBD2. After removal of 7 bases from V and 7 bases from J, the junction contained 12 bases not matched to a gene. Germline V gives CDR1 MNHNS, CDR2 SASEGT. The CDR3 totals 15 residues. This CDR3 is CASTRRGTSPNEQFF. The CDR3 DNA sequence: TGTGCCAGCACTCGAAGGGGGACTAGTCCAAATGAGCAGTTCTTC.

The chain joins TRBV12-3 or TRBV12-4 to TRBJ1-2, with 7 nucleotides matching TRBD1. The J segment lost 2 bases and the V segment lost 5 bases, leaving 8 bases of the junction unmatched. The CDR3 runs 15 residues. The CDR3 bases are TGTGCCAGCAGTCCAGCCGGGACAGACAACTATGGCTACACCTTC. It encodes CASSPAGTDNYGYTF.

This chain joins TRBV6-1 and TRBJ2-7; the D is unclear. Germline-derived CDR1 and CDR2 are MNHNS and SASEGT. The CDR3 has 13 amino acids. V was pared by 3 bases and J by 4 bases, with 10 bases between. This CDR3 is CASSEKGRYEQYF. The CDR3 DNA reads TGTGCCAGCAGTGAGAAGGGTAGATACGAGCAGTACTTC.

V gene TRBV12-2 combines with J gene TRBJ2-3; TRBD1 is the table's D call, not checked against the DNA. TRBV12-2 is a listed pseudogene. This CDR3 is built from 16 residues. The CDR3 sequence: CASRLEDQGGTDTQYF. CDR3 nucleotide sequence: TGTGCAAGTCGCTTAGAGGATCAGGGAGGCACAGATACGCAGTATTTT.

This clonotype was picked up many times. J is TRBJ1-2 and V is TRBV29-1; no clear D. The germline gives CDR1 SQVTM, CDR2 ANQGSEA. V gave up 4 bases and J gave up 8 bases, with 11 bases separating them. The CDR3 has 11 residues. CDR3 DNA sequence: TGCAGCGTTGTTCGGGGTATGGGCTACACCTTC. Amino acids: CSVVRGMGYTF. The full variable domain, in which reference TRBV29-1 and TRBJ1-2 provide the parts outside the CDR3, is SAVISQKPSRDICQRGTSLTIQCQVDSQVTMMFWYRQQPGQSLTLIATANQGSEATYESGFVIDKFPISRPNLTFSTLTVSNMSPEDSSIYLCSVVRGMGYTFGSGTRLTVV.

The chain recombines TRBV7-3 with TRBJ1-1, with 7 positions matching TRBD1. Germline assignment: CDR1 SGHTA and CDR2 FQGTGA. The CDR3 is made up of 13 amino acids. V was clipped by 5 bases and J by 7 bases; unmatched bases: 7. The CDR3 coding sequence is TGTGCCAGCAGCGCCAATACAGGGGTTGAAGCTTTCTTT. This encodes CASSANTGVEAFF. Filled out from reference TRBV7-3 and TRBJ1-1, the complete variable domain reads GAGVSQTPSNKVTEKGKYVELRCDPISGHTALYWYRQSLGQGPEFLIYFQGTGAADDSGLPNDRFFAVRPEGSVSTLKIQRTERGDSAVYLCASSANTGVEAFFGQGTRLTVV.

This clonotype showed up just a few times. This chain connects TRBV24-1 to TRBJ2-7, with D hard to call. The CDR3 has 13 residues. V dropped 3 bases and J dropped 3 bases, with 8 bases sitting between them. Germline V CDR1 and CDR2: KGHDR, SFDVKD. The CDR3 protein is CATSDRYGYEQYF. The CDR3 nucleotides read TGTGCCACCAGTGATCGTTACGGCTACGAGCAGTACTTC.

To note about this clonotype: The junction departs from germline at one end; a sequencing error may be responsible. The V gene is TRBV29-1, the J gene TRBJ2-1; TRBD2 aligns across 11 bases. This CDR3 is built from 12 residues. CDR1 is SQVTM and CDR2 is ANQGSEA in the germline V gene. The CDR3: CSGLAGHWEQFF. In DNA form, the CDR3 reads TGCAGCGGACTAGCGGGACATTGGGAGCAATTCTTC.

The rearrangement uses TRBV12-3 or TRBV12-4 and TRBJ2-1; 9 bases line up with TRBD2. The V segment lost 6 bases and the J segment 0 bases; nucleotides outside the gene matches: 6. The CDR3 runs 16 residues. CDR3 bases: TGTGCCAGCAGCACTAGCGGGCTGAGCTCCTACAATGAGCAGTTCTTC. It translates to CASSTSGLSSYNEQFF.

As DNA, the CDR3 is TGTGCCAGCAGCTTAGGGGGGGGTGGCGGGAGGGCGGCGAATGAGCAGTTCTTC. The encoded protein is CASSLGGGGGRAANEQFF. The J gene is TRBJ2-1, the V gene TRBV11-2; 9 bases fit TRBD2. Germline-derived CDR1 and CDR2 are SGHAT and FQNNGV. The CDR3 spans 18 residues. Losses at the gene ends were 1 base for V and 7 bases for J; bases not matched to a gene: 14.

This chain links TRBV5-6 with TRBJ2-7; unclear D gene. Deletions cut 4 bases from V and 2 bases from J, with 16 bases between. Germline-derived CDR1 and CDR2 are SGHDT and YYEEEE. This CDR3 has 15 amino acids. CDR3 loop: CASSGSPFLTYEQYF. The DNA for the CDR3 is TGTGCCAGCAGCGGTTCCCCGTTCCTAACCTACGAGCAGTACTTC.

Only a few counts were recorded for this clonotype. The chain links TRBV11-2 to TRBJ1-2; tentative D call: TRBD1 (5 bases). This CDR3 has 13 amino acids. In germline, CDR1 is SGHAT, CDR2 FQNNGV. With 1 base removed from V and 5 bases from J, the gap between germline ends came to 8 bases. The CDR3 DNA reads TGTGCCAGCAGCTTAGTAGGGGAGTATGGCTACACCTTC. Protein: CASSLVGEYGYTF.

The table lists this clonotype with a few counts. The J gene is TRBJ2-7, the V gene TRBV2; 9 bases line up with TRBD2. Unmatched junction bases numbered 3, after V lost 4 bases and J lost 5 bases. From germline, CDR1 is SNHLY and CDR2 FYNNEI. The CDR3 loop spans 13 amino acids. CDR3 protein: CASSVLAGNEQYF. CDR3 sequence (DNA): TGTGCCAGCAGTGTGCTAGCGGGAAACGAGCAGTACTTC.

This clonotype was seen only a few times. The CDR3 sequence: CASSIRQGEDTEAFF. CDR3 in DNA: TGTGCCAGCAGTATTCGACAGGGCGAGGACACTGAAGCTTTCTTT. The V and J genes are TRBV12-3 or TRBV12-4 and TRBJ1-1, with TRBD1 matching over 7 bases. J lost 3 bases, V lost 5 bases, and 9 bases had no gene match. The CDR3 totals 15 residues.

This clonotype was observed at least ten times. J is TRBJ2-4 and V is TRBV12-3 or TRBV12-4; D gene unclear. Deletions cut 5 bases from V and 6 bases from J, with 14 bases between. The CDR3 extends over 14 amino acids. The CDR3 region is CASSLTPSGNIQYF. CDR3 nucleotide sequence: TGTGCCAGCAGTCTAACACCCTCGGGAAACATTCAGTACTTC.

This chain joins TRBV15 and TRBJ2-7; D possibly corresponds to TRBD1 (6 bases). V was trimmed by 3 bases and J by 9 bases, leaving 24 bases between them. The CDR3 extends over 16 amino acids. Germline CDR1 reads LNHNV; CDR2 reads YYDKDF (reference sequence). This CDR3 is CATSSHNPRQAVWQYF. Here the CDR3 DNA reads TGTGCCACCAGCAGCCACAACCCGAGACAGGCCGTCTGGCAGTACTTC.

This chain uses TRBV7-9 with TRBJ2-7, with 8 positions matching TRBD1. With V trimmed by 4 bases and J by 6 bases, 8 bases remained unmatched. The germline V gene encodes CDR1 SEHNR and CDR2 FQNEAQ (reference sequence). This CDR3 region has 14 residues. The CDR3 sequence is CASSSTGVLSEQYF. CDR3 DNA: TGTGCCAGCAGCTCGACAGGGGTATTGAGCGAGCAGTACTTC.